This T cell receptor beta chain was identified in a study of control samples from healthy donors and cancer patients. After removal of 4 bases from V and 6 bases from J, the junction contained 16 bases not matched to a gene. Per the germline V gene, CDR1 is MGHRA and CDR2 is YSYEKL. The CDR3 covers 18 residues. Profiling relied on immunoSEQ multiplex PCR, and the TCRdb table lists in-frame clones only, not all of them. The table includes 95,000 to 110,000 clones, approximately 90% detected once. This clone was seen only once. The TCR was taken from a man aged 55-75 years with lung cancer. The chain is built from TRBV4-1 and TRBJ1-3, with 9 bases identical to TRBD1. The specimen sequenced was PBMCs. CDR3 loop: CASSRPGTGIKTLNTIYF. CDR3 bases: TGCGCCAGCAGCCGCCCCGGGACAGGGATTAAAACCCTAAACACCATATATTTT.